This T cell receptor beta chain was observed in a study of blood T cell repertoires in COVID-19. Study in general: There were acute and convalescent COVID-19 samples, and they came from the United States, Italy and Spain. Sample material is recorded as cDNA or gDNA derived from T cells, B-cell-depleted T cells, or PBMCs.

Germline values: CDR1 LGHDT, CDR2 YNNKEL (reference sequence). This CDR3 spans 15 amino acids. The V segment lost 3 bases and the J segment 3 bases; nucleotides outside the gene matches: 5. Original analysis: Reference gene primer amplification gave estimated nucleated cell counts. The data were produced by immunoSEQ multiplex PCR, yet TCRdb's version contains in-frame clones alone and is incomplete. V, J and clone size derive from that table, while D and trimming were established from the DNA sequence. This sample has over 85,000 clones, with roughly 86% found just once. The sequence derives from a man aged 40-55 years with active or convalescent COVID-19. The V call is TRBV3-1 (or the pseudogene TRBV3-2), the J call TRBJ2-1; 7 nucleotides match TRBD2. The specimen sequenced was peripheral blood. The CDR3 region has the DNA TGTGCCAGCAGCCACAGTCCGGGAGGCTACAATGAGCAGTTCTTC. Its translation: CASSHSPGGYNEQFF.